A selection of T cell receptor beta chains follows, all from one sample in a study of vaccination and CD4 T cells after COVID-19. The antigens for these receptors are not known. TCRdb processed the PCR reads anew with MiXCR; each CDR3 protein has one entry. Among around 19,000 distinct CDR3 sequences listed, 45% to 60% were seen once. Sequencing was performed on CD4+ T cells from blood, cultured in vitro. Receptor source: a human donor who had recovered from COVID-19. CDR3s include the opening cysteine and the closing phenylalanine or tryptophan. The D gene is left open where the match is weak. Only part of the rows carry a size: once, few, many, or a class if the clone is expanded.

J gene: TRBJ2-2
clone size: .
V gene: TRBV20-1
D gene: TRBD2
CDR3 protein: CSASGLAANTGELFF
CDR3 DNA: TGCAGTGCTAGTGGTCTAGCGGCGAACACCGGGGAGCTGTTTTTT

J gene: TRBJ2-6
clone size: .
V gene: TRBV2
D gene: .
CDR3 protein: CASSEVGSHFPGANVLTF
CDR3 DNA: TGTGCCAGCAGTGAGGTGGGCAGCCATTTCCCTGGGGCCAACGTCCTGACTTTC

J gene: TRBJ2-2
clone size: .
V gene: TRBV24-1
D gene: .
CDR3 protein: CATSDPNSSNGELFF
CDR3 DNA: TGTGCCACCAGTGACCCAAACAGTAGTAACGGGGAGCTGTTTTTT

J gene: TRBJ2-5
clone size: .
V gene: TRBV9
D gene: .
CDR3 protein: CASSVIPQETQYF
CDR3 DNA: TGTGCCAGCAGCGTAATCCCCCAAGAGACCCAGTACTTC

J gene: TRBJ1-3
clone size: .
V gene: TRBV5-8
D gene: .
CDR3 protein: CASSLTPVGSGNTIYF
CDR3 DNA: TGTGCCAGCAGCTTGACACCCGTTGGAAGTGGAAACACCATATATTTT

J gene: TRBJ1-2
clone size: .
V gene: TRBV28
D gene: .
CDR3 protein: CASSSPGNGDGYTF
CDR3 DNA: TGTGCCAGCAGTTCCCCAGGGAACGGGGATGGCTACACCTTC

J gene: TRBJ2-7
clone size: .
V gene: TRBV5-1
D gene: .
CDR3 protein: CASSSGVTYEQYF
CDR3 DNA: TGCGCCAGCAGCTCCGGGGTAACCTACGAGCAGTACTTC

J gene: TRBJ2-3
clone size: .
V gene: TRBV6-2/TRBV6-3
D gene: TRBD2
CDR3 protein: CASSPFVAGGGADTQYF
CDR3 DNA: TGTGCCAGCAGCCCCTTTGTTGCGGGAGGTGGGGCAGATACGCAGTATTTT

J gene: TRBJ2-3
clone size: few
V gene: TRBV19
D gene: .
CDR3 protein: CASRDPSTDTQYF
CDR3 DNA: TGTGCCAGTAGGGATCCTAGCACAGATACGCAGTATTTT

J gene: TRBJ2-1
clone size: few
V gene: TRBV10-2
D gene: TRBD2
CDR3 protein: CASSDRTSGYSYNEQFF
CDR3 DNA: TGCGCCAGCAGTGATCGCACTAGCGGTTACTCCTACAATGAGCAGTTCTTC

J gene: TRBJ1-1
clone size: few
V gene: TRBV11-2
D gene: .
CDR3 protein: CASSPMWSMNTEAFF
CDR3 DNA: TGTGCCAGCAGCCCTATGTGGAGCATGAACACTGAAGCTTTCTTT

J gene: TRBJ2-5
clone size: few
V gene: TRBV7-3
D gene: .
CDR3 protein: CASSLHGETQYF
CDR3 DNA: TGTGCCAGCAGCTTACACGGAGAGACCCAGTACTTC

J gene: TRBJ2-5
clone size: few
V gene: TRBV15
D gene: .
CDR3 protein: CATSRDQGGGETQYF
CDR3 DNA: TGTGCCACCAGCAGAGATCAAGGAGGGGGAGAGACCCAGTACTTC

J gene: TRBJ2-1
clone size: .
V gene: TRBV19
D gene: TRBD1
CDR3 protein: CASSGTGTDIYNEQFF
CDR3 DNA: TGTGCCAGTAGTGGAACCGGGACAGACATATACAATGAGCAGTTCTTC

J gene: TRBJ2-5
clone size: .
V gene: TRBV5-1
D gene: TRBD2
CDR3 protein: CASSLSSSGTSTPQYF
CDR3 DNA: TGCGCCAGCAGCTTGAGCAGCTCCGGGACTAGTACTCCCCAGTACTTC

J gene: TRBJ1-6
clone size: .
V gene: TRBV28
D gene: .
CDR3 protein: CASSFRAGPYNSPLHF
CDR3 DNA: TGTGCCAGCAGTTTTAGGGCGGGGCCCTATAATTCACCCCTCCACTTT

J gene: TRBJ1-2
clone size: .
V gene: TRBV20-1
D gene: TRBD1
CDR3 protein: CSALLGGAGYGYTF
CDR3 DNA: TGCAGTGCTCTGTTAGGGGGCGCGGGCTATGGCTACACCTTC

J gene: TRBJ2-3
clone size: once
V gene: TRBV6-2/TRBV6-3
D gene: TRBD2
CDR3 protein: CASSYSASGRAGSTDTQYF
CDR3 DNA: TGTGCCAGCAGTTACTCGGCTAGCGGGAGGGCCGGAAGCACAGATACGCAGTATTTT

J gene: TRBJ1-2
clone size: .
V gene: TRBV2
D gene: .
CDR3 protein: CASSPWTRGYTF
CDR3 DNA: TGTGCCAGCAGTCCTTGGACGCGCGGCTACACCTTC

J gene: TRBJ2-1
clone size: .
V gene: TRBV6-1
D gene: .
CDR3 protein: CASRGYKDNEQFF
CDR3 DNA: TGTGCCAGCAGGGGTTATAAGGACAATGAGCAGTTCTTC

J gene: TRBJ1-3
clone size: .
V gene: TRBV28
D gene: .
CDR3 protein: CASGEGNTIYF
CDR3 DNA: TGTGCCAGCGGGGAGGGAAACACCATATATTTT

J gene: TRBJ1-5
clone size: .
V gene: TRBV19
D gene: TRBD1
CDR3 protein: CASSPRGTGRVNQPQHF
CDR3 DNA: TGTGCCAGTAGTCCTAGGGGGACAGGGAGGGTCAATCAGCCCCAGCATTTT

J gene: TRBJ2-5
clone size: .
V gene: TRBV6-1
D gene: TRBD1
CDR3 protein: CASSAQGASETQYF
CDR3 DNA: TGTGCCAGCAGTGCACAGGGGGCTTCGGAGACCCAGTACTTC

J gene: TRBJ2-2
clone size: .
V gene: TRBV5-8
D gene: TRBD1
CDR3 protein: CASSIPGTAHFSGELFF
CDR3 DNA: TGTGCCAGCAGCATCCCCGGGACAGCCCATTTCTCGGGGGAGCTGTTTTTT

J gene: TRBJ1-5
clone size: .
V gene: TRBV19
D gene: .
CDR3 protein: CATRVTGAPGQPQHF
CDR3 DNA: TGTGCCACCAGAGTAACGGGGGCCCCGGGACAGCCCCAGCATTTT

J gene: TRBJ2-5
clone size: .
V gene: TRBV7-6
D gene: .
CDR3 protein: CASSLMADSQETQYF
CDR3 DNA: TGTGCCAGCAGCTTAATGGCCGACAGCCAAGAGACCCAGTACTTC

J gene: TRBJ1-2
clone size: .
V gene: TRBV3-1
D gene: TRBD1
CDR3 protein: CASSQGRGQGDYGYTF
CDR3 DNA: TGTGCCAGCAGCCAAGGAAGAGGACAGGGTGACTATGGCTACACCTTC

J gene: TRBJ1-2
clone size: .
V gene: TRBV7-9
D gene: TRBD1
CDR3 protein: CASARGGQGDSGYTF
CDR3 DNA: TGTGCCAGCGCCCGAGGGGGACAGGGTGATTCTGGCTACACCTTC

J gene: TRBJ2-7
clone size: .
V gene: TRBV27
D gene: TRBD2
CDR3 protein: CASSFSGRVGEQYF
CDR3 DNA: TGTGCCAGCAGTTTCAGCGGGAGGGTCGGGGAGCAGTACTTC

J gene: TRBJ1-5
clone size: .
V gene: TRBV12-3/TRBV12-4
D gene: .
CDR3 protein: CASSQGRNQPQHF
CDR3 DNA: TGTGCCAGCAGTCAGGGGCGAAATCAGCCCCAGCATTTT

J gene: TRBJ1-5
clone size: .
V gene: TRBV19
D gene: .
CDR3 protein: CASSIDGGNQPQHF
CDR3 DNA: TGTGCCAGTAGTATAGATGGGGGCAATCAGCCCCAGCATTTT

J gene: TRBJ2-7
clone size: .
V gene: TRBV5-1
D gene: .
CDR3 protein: CASSLPGATYEQYF
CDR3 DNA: TGCGCCAGCAGCTTGCCGGGAGCAACCTACGAGCAGTACTTC

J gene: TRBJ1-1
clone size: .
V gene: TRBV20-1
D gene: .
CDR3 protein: CSARTRVSTEAFF
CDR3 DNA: TGCAGTGCTAGAACCAGGGTCTCGACTGAAGCTTTCTTT

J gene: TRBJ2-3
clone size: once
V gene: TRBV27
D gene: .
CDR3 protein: CASSFTSPWGTDTQYF
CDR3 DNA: TGTGCCAGCAGTTTTACTAGCCCCTGGGGCACAGATACGCAGTATTTT

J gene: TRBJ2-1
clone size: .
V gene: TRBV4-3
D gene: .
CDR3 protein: CASSPSTGSEQFF
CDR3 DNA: TGCGCCAGCAGCCCCTCTACAGGGTCTGAGCAGTTCTTC

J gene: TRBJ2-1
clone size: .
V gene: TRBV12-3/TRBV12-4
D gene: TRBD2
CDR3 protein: CASRRISGTDNEQFF
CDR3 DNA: TGTGCCAGCAGACGGATTAGCGGGACGGACAATGAGCAGTTCTTC

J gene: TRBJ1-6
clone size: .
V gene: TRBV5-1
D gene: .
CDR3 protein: CASSQDTYNSPLHF
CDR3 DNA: TGCGCCAGCAGCCAGGACACTTATAATTCACCCCTCCACTTT

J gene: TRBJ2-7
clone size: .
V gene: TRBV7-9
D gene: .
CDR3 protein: CASSFRTEGLEQYF
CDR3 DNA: TGTGCCAGCAGCTTTAGGACGGAGGGGCTCGAGCAGTACTTC

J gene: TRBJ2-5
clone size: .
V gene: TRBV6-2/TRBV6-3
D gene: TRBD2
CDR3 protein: CASSYSGGRALGTQYF
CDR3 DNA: TGTGCCAGCAGTTACTCGGGCGGGAGGGCCTTAGGTACCCAGTACTTC